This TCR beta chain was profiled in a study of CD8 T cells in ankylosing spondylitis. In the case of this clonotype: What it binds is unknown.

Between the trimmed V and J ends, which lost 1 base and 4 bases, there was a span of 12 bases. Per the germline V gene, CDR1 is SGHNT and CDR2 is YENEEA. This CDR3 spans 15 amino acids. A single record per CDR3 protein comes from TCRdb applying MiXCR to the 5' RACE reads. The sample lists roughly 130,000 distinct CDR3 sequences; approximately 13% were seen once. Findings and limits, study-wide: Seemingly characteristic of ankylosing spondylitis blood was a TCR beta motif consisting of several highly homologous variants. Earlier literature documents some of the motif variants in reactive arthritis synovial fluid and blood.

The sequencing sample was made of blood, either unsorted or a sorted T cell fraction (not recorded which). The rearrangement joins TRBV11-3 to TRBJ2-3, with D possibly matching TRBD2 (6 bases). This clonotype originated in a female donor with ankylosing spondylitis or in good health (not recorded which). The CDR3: CASSLGPASADTQYF. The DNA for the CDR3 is TGTGCCAGCAGCTTAGGCCCGGCTAGCGCAGATACGCAGTATTTT.